One sample yielded the 14 T cell receptor beta chains listed below, sequenced in a study of T-cell reconstitution after alpha-beta-depleted transplantation in children. The library targeted TCRbeta and was prepared with unique molecular identifiers. Each CDR3 protein gets one entry after TCRdb re-called the PCR reads with MiXCR. Found here are about 580,000 distinct CDR3 sequences, 25% to 30% of them singletons; the top ten hold about 35%. The specimen comprised PBMCs, sampled before TCRalphabeta/CD19-depleted stem cell transplant. The source is a boy in the first two years of life with Wiskott-Aldrich syndrome, due to receive a stem cell transplant.

This clonotype occurred a few times. The chain joins TRBV15 to TRBJ2-1, with 8 bases lining up with TRBD2. V was clipped by 5 bases and J by 0 bases; unmatched bases: 18. Germline V lookup: CDR1 LNHNV, CDR2 YYDKDF (reference sequence). The CDR3 runs to 20 residues. The CDR3 sequence: CATSDTFSGKAPRSYNEQFF. DNA for the CDR3: TGTGCCACCAGCGACACCTTTAGCGGGAAAGCCCCTCGCTCCTACAATGAGCAGTTCTTC.

The chain is built from TRBV5-1 and TRBJ2-7, with D maybe TRBD2 (6 bases). The germline CDR1 and CDR2 sequences are SGHRS and YFSETQ. V lost 0 bases and J lost 3, with 10 bases in between. The CDR3 totals 14 residues. CDR3 residues: CASSLDGGFYEQYF. CDR3 nucleotide sequence: TGCGCCAGCAGCTTGGACGGGGGATTCTACGAGCAGTACTTC.

The genes are TRBV4-1 and TRBJ2-1; weak D call: TRBD2 (5 bases). Germline V gene sequence: CDR1 MGHRA, CDR2 YSYEKL. The CDR3 loop spans 15 amino acids. The V and J ends lost 0 bases and 0 bases respectively, with 6 bases between them. The CDR3 region is CASSQDGVSYNEQFF. The DNA for the CDR3 is TGCGCCAGCAGCCAAGACGGGGTCTCCTACAATGAGCAGTTCTTC.

J is TRBJ2-1 and V is TRBV7-9, with D maybe TRBD2 (6 bases). This CDR3 has 14 residues. V lost 5 bases, J lost 8 bases, and 16 bases lay in between. CDR1 and CDR2 (germline): SEHNR, FQNEAQ (reference sequence). The CDR3 bases are TGTGCCAGCAGCGGGTCGGGACTTAGGGATGAGCAGTTCTTC. This gives the protein CASSGSGLRDEQFF.

The chain has TRBV5-1 and TRBJ2-1; perhaps TRBD1 as D (6 bases). The V gene's germline CDR1 is SGHRS and CDR2 YFSETQ. V was pared by 0 bases and J by 0 bases, with 28 bases between. The CDR3 extends over 22 amino acids. Here the CDR3 reads CASSLVGSEAGAIPSSYNEQFF. CDR3 coding DNA: TGCGCCAGCAGCTTGGTCGGGTCCGAGGCAGGGGCGATCCCTAGCTCCTACAATGAGCAGTTCTTC.

This clonotype has only a few counts. CDR3 amino acids: CASSPTGLDTQYF. CDR3 nucleotide sequence: TGTGCCAGCAGCCCGACGGGTTTAGATACGCAGTATTTT. This chain links TRBV11-2 with TRBJ2-3; no definite D call. The CDR3 runs to 13 residues. The germline CDR1 and CDR2 sequences are SGHAT and FQNNGV. Trimming cost V 5 bases and J 5 bases, with 11 bases left between them.

V is TRBV5-1 and J is TRBJ2-1; D is uncertain. The CDR3 sequence is 15 residues long. The V end was cut by 0 bases, the J end by 1 base, with 8 bases between. From germline, CDR1 is SGHRS and CDR2 YFSETQ. DNA for the CDR3: TGCGCCAGCAGCTTGGAGCTAGGGTCCTACAATGAGCAGTTCTTC. Its protein product is CASSLELGSYNEQFF. The entire variable domain, with the rest obtained from reference TRBV5-1 and TRBJ2-1, is as follows: KAGVTQTPRYLIKTRGQQVTLSCSPISGHRSVSWYQQTPGQGLQFLFEYFSETQRNKGNFPGRFSGRQFSNSRSEMNVSTLELGDSALYLCASSLELGSYNEQFFGPGTRLTVL.

This clonotype came up a few times. At one end, the junction sequence differs from germline, possibly due to a read error. The chain links TRBV12-3 or TRBV12-4 to TRBJ1-3, with D tentatively TRBD1 (6 bases). The CDR3 runs 13 residues. The CDR3 loop is CASSDSSGNTIYF. The DNA for the CDR3 is TGTGCCAGCTCGGACAGCTCTGGAAATACCATATATTTT.

The V call is TRBV5-1, the J call TRBJ2-1, with D possibly being TRBD2 (5 bases). This CDR3 spans 15 amino acids. Germline CDR1 is SGHRS and CDR2 is YFSETQ. V shed 4 bases and J shed 8 bases, with 19 bases lying between them. The CDR3 region has the DNA TGCGCCAGCAGCGGGGTGAGGAGGTTTGTCCATGAGCAGTTCTTC. Encoded protein: CASSGVRRFVHEQFF.

This clonotype was detected only a few times. This chain joins TRBV29-1 and TRBJ2-7, with 7 bases matching TRBD2. This CDR3 is built from 11 residues. CDR1 is SQVTM and CDR2 is ANQGSEA in the germline V gene. With V trimmed by 4 bases and J by 6 bases, 3 bases remained unmatched. CDR3 in amino acids: CSVVWGGEQYF. In DNA, the CDR3 is TGCAGCGTTGTTTGGGGGGGCGAGCAGTACTTC.

This clonotype was picked up a small number of times. This chain joins TRBV20-1 and TRBJ1-1; D call uncertain. Trimming took off 6 bases at V and 0 bases at J, with 11 bases between the two ends. Germline CDR1 reads DFQATT; CDR2 reads SNEGSKA (reference sequence). The CDR3 has 13 amino acids. The CDR3: CSARSVMNTEAFF. CDR3 in DNA: TGCAGTGCCCGTTCCGTCATGAACACTGAAGCTTTCTTT.

The CDR3: CASAAGFVDTQYF. The CDR3 coding sequence is TGTGCCAGCGCGGCGGGATTTGTAGATACGCAGTATTTT. This chain uses TRBV6-5 with TRBJ2-3; D might be TRBD2 (6 bases). Germline CDR1 MNHEY, CDR2 SVGAGI. The V end lost 8 bases, the J end lost 5 bases, and 14 bases lay between the germline ends. There are 13 residues in the CDR3.

This clonotype was observed a handful of times. CDR3 amino acids: CASSVDGAYNEQFF. The DNA for the CDR3 is TGTGCCAGCAGCGTAGATGGGGCATACAATGAGCAGTTCTTC. J is TRBJ2-1 and V is TRBV9; possible D gene TRBD1, 5 bases. The CDR3 is 14 residues long. V was trimmed by 0 bases and J by 4 bases, leaving 8 bases between them. The V gene's germline CDR1 is SGDLS and CDR2 YYNGEE.

The chain links TRBV7-2 to TRBJ2-5; the D is unclear. CDR3 size: 13 residues. Germline V gives CDR1 SGHTA, CDR2 FQGNSA. V was trimmed by 5 bases and J by 5 bases, leaving 12 bases between them. The CDR3 is CASSTGPAETQYF. The CDR3 DNA follows: TGTGCCAGCAGCACCGGGCCAGCTGAGACCCAGTACTTC.